This T cell receptor (beta chain) was recorded in a study of CD8+ T cells in alopecia areata. RNA extraction was followed by reverse transcription into cDNA, which acted as the sequencing template. Sequencing was performed with immunoSEQ multiplex PCR; in TCRdb, only in-frame clones are kept and a portion is missing. Counted here are 150,000 to 200,000 clones, less than 70% occurring once; the ten biggest clones make up approximately 11%. The germline CDR1 and CDR2 sequences are SGHTA and FQGNSA. Trimming removed 5 bases from V and 4 bases from J; junction bases left unmatched: 6. The CDR3 is made up of 15 amino acids. Overall study results and limits: Tofacitinib yielded significantly lower scalp clonality and fewer expanded CD8+ clones among the top 100. The study found higher clonality in lesional than normal scalp, especially in alopecia totalis/universalis.

Of note for this clone: Its antigen is unknown.

The treatment is: oral pan-JAK inhibitor, 5-10 mg twice daily. V and J are TRBV7-2 and TRBJ2-3; TRBD2 agrees at 10 bases. The sample consisted of CD8+ T cells sorted from blood, taken at week 24, from a patient treated with tofacitinib. The receptor was isolated from a human donor with alopecia areata. The CDR3 nucleotides read TGTGCCAGCAGCCCAAGCGGGGGGGCAGCAGATACGCAGTATTTT. Translated, it gives CASSPSGGAADTQYF. The variable domain in full, with the rest retrieved from reference TRBV7-2 and TRBJ2-3, is GAGVSQSPSNKVTEKGKDVELRCDPISGHTALYWYRQSLGQGLEFLIYFQGNSAPDKSGLPSDRFSAERTGGSVSTLTIQRTQQEDSAVYLCASSPSGGAADTQYFGPGTRLTVL.